These T cell receptor beta chains were read from a single sample in a study of T-cell reconstitution after alpha-beta-depleted transplantation in children. TCRdb itself ran the PCR reads through MiXCR, one entry per CDR3 protein. This sample has about 460,000 distinct CDR3 sequences, with about 11% found just once. The specimen was PBMCs, collected before TCRalphabeta/CD19-depleted stem cell transplant. All receptors derive from a child aged 2-15 years with inherited bone marrow failure, due to receive a stem cell transplant. The CDR3 runs from the conserved cysteine through the conserved F or W. Each record gives: D gene, V gene, J gene, clone size, CDR3 DNA, CDR3 protein. D genes are given only for firm matches. Clone size is given for some rows only: seen once, a few or many times, or a class if the clone is expanded.

D: TRBD2
V: TRBV7-2
J: TRBJ2-3
size: few
DNA: TGTGCCAGCAGCTTTCTACGTAGCGGGGGAACAGATACGCAGTATTTT
CDR3: CASSFLRSGGTDTQYF

D: TRBD2
V: TRBV15
J: TRBJ2-3
size: few
DNA: TGTGCCACCGGGGTAGCGGGCGGCACAGATACGCAGTATTTT
CDR3: CATGVAGGTDTQYF

D: TRBD2
V: TRBV7-2
J: TRBJ2-1
size: once
DNA: TGTGCCAGCAGCCCGGTAGCGGGAGGGCCCTACAATGAGCAGTCCTTC
CDR3: CASSPVAGGPYNEQSF

D: TRBD1
V: TRBV18
J: TRBJ1-3
size: few
DNA: TGTGCCAGCTCACCAAGGACAGGGACTGGAAACACCATATATTTT
CDR3: CASSPRTGTGNTIYF

D: NA
V: TRBV20-1
J: TRBJ2-1
size: NA
DNA: TGCAGTGCTAGTATGGGGAGCCATGAGCAGTTCTTC
CDR3: CSASMGSHEQFF

D: NA
V: TRBV10-3
J: TRBJ1-5
size: NA
DNA: TGTGCCATCAGTGAGTCGCGGGGAAACAATCAGCCCCAGCATTTT
CDR3: CAISESRGNNQPQHF

D: NA
V: TRBV4-2
J: TRBJ2-3
size: many
DNA: TGTGCCAGCAGCCAATCGCGGGGTACAGATACGCAGTATTTT
CDR3: CASSQSRGTDTQYF

D: NA
V: TRBV20-1
J: TRBJ2-5
size: NA
DNA: TGCAGTGCTAGAGATTCTCAGGGGGAGGGTGAGACCCAGTACTTC
CDR3: CSARDSQGEGETQYF

D: TRBD1
V: TRBV10-3
J: TRBJ2-2
size: NA
DNA: TGTGCCATCAGTGAGTCATTCGGGACAGTCCAGACCGGGGAGCTGTTTTTT
CDR3: CAISESFGTVQTGELFF

D: TRBD1
V: TRBV20-1
J: TRBJ1-1
size: many
DNA: TGCAGTGCTAGAAAACCGGGACAGAGGGACACTGAAGCTTTCTTT
CDR3: CSARKPGQRDTEAFF